The next 23 T cell receptor beta chains were all read from a single sample in a study of vaccination effects on CD4 cells after COVID-19. Antigens of these TCRs are unknown. Only in-frame clones appear in the TCRdb table, and some are missing; sequencing was by immunoSEQ multiplex PCR. The sample has roughly 70,000 clones; around four fifths are singletons. Antigen-specific CD4+ T cells were first expanded with viral peptide pools by the ViraFEST assay and only then sequenced. CD4+ T cell isolation took place after approximately ten days of culture. Participants got two doses of BNT162b2 or mRNA-1273 vaccine. Sequences were derived from CD4+ T cells from PBMCs cultured with HCoV-OC43 spike peptides, sampled after COVID-19 vaccination. Subset defined: HCoV-OC43 spike overlapping peptide pool stimulation. These receptors were taken from a human donor who received a COVID-19 vaccine.

The chain combines TRBV5-1 with TRBJ2-1, with 7 bases aligning to TRBD2. J was trimmed by 5 bases and V by 0 bases; bases with no gene match: 2. The CDR3 runs to 14 residues. CDR1 is SGHRS, CDR2 YFSETQ, per germline. CDR3 sequence (DNA): TGCGCCAGCAGCTTGGTGCTAGCGGACAATGAGCAGTTCTTC. The encoded protein is CASSLVLADNEQFF.

V is TRBV7-2 and J is TRBJ2-1; 9 positions agree with TRBD2. This CDR3 has 16 amino acids. The germline V gene has CDR1 SGHTA and CDR2 FQGNSA. V lost 4 bases, J lost 6 bases, and 10 bases stayed unmatched. CDR3 sequence reads: CASSSKPGLASNEQFF. The CDR3 nucleotides read TGTGCCAGCAGCTCAAAACCGGGACTAGCAAGCAATGAGCAGTTCTTC.

The chain is built from TRBV6-5 and TRBJ1-6; D is ambiguous. The germline CDR1 and CDR2 sequences are MNHEY and SVGAGI. V lost 7 bases and J lost 5, with 15 bases in between. The length of the CDR3 is 15 residues. The CDR3 is CASTRDTPNNSPLHF. The CDR3 coding sequence is TGTGCCAGCACCCGAGACACGCCCAATAATTCACCCCTCCACTTT.

The chain uses TRBV2 and TRBJ2-4; D perhaps matches TRBD1 (5 bases). V was clipped by 4 bases and J by 7 bases, with 8 bases between them. Germline assignment: CDR1 SNHLY and CDR2 FYNNEI. This CDR3 is built from 12 residues. Written as DNA, the CDR3 is TGTGCCAGCAGTGTCGCAGGGAACATTCAGTACTTC. Residues: CASSVAGNIQYF.

The genes are TRBV4-1 and TRBJ1-3, with 8 bases fitting TRBD1. Germline V gene sequence: CDR1 MGHRA, CDR2 YSYEKL. The CDR3 has 17 amino acids. The trim removed 0 bases at V and 0 bases at J, leaving 4 bases unmatched. As DNA, the CDR3 is TGCGCCAGCAGCCAAGATGCGACAGGGGACTCTGGAAACACCATATATTTT. Its translation: CASSQDATGDSGNTIYF.

This clone was observed a few times. This sequence joins TRBV5-1 and TRBJ1-3; TRBD1 is a possible D gene (6 bases). Germline V gives CDR1 SGHRS, CDR2 YFSETQ. The length of the CDR3 is 14 residues. Trimming stripped 2 bases from V and 8 bases from J, with 14 bases between. As DNA, the CDR3 is TGCGCCAGCAGCTTTGGACAGTCCGAAGACACCATATATTTT. Its protein product is CASSFGQSEDTIYF.

The rearrangement uses TRBV12-3 or TRBV12-4 and TRBJ2-5, with no clear D. The CDR3 has 12 amino acids. Trimming took off 6 bases at V and 1 base at J, with 6 bases between the two ends. The CDR3 DNA reads as TGTGCCAGCAGCACCCCCCAAGAGACCCAGTACTTC. Protein product: CASSTPQETQYF.

The chain is built from TRBV5-8 and TRBJ1-1, with a weak D call TRBD1 (6 bases). Trimming took 7 bases from V and 2 from J, leaving 18 bases between them. CDR3 length: 15 residues. Germline lookup yields CDR1 SGHTS and CDR2 YDEGEE. The CDR3 DNA reads TGTGCCAGCCCTTTATGGGGGGCAGATAACACTGAAGCTTTCTTT. As protein: CASPLWGADNTEAFF. Using reference TRBV5-8 and TRBJ1-1 for the parts outside the CDR3, the full variable domain is EAGVTQSPTHLIKTRGQQATLRCSPISGHTSVYWYQQALGLGLQFLLWYDEGEERNRGNFPPRFSGRQFPNYSSELNVNALELEDSALYLCASPLWGADNTEAFFGQGTRLTVV.

The chain is built from TRBV6-1 and TRBJ2-1, with 9 bases fitting TRBD1. The trim removed 2 bases at V and 6 bases at J, leaving 5 bases unmatched. The CDR3 runs to 15 residues. The germline V gene encodes CDR1 MNHNS and CDR2 SASEGT. CDR3 nucleotides: TGTGCCAGCAGTGAAAAGGGACAGGGTCGCAATGAGCAGTTCTTC. Its protein product is CASSEKGQGRNEQFF.

This clone has only one observation. A junction boundary mismatches the germline segment, possibly from a read error. The J gene is TRBJ2-1, the V gene TRBV7-3; D perhaps matches TRBD2 (5 bases). CDR1 is SGHTA, CDR2 FQGTGA, per germline. The CDR3 consists of 12 residues. The chain's CDR3 is CASSPNRDDQFF. In nucleotides, the CDR3 is TGTGCCAGCAGCCCTAACCGGGATGATCAGTTCTTC.

The gene calls are TRBV6-5 and TRBJ2-7, with 8 positions matching TRBD1. Trimming removed 10 bases from V and 5 bases from J; junction bases left unmatched: 10. The CDR3 is made up of 13 amino acids. Looked up from germline, CDR1 is MNHEY and CDR2 is SVGAGI. CDR3 in amino acids: CATRRQGRHEQYV. For the CDR3, the DNA is TGTGCCACCCGACGACAGGGGCGGCACGAGCAGTACGTC.

This clone showed up just a few times. V gene TRBV19 combines with J gene TRBJ2-6; D is perhaps TRBD1 or TRBD2 (5 bases each). Germline loops: CDR1 LNHDA, CDR2 SQIVND (reference sequence). The length of the CDR3 is 14 residues. V was shortened by 5 bases and J by 4 bases, with 9 bases between the two germline ends. The CDR3 loop reads CASSPGDGANVLTF. In DNA, the CDR3 is TGTGCCAGTAGTCCCGGGGACGGGGCCAACGTCCTGACTTTC.

The chain carries TRBV18 and TRBJ2-6; no firm D call. In germline, CDR1 is KGHSH, CDR2 LQKENI. The CDR3 extends over 14 amino acids. V was clipped by 3 bases and J by 0 bases, with 3 bases between them. Here the CDR3 DNA reads TGTGCCAGCTCACCCTACTCTGGGGCCAACGTCCTGACTTTC. It specifies CASSPYSGANVLTF.

This clone has more than one count but fewer than ten. The chain carries TRBV24-1 and TRBJ1-2; D may be TRBD1 (6 bases). Germline V gene lookup returns CDR1 KGHDR and CDR2 SFDVKD. CDR3 size: 16 residues. Trimming pared 3 bases from V and 4 bases from J, leaving 17 bases between. CDR3 in DNA: TGTGCCACCAGTGATCCCACCACTCGGGACACCTATGGCTACACCTTC. It is translated as CATSDPTTRDTYGYTF.

The V gene is TRBV28, the J gene TRBJ1-5, with TRBD1 matching over 9 bases. This CDR3 contains 15 residues. Germline V lookup: CDR1 MDHEN, CDR2 SYDVKM. The V gene end was trimmed by 6 bases and the J gene end by 4 bases; junction bases not matched to a gene: 7. The CDR3, as DNA: TGTGCCAGCAGGAGGGGGGACAGGGAAAATCAGCCCCAGCATTTT. This encodes CASRRGDRENQPQHF.

The J gene is TRBJ1-4, the V gene TRBV4-1, with 9 bases aligning to TRBD1. The CDR3 is 17 amino acids. The V segment lost 0 bases and the J segment 0 bases; nucleotides outside the gene matches: 2. Germline CDR1 reads MGHRA; CDR2 reads YSYEKL. CDR3 residues: CASSQDDRGSTNEKLFF. CDR3 coding DNA: TGCGCCAGCAGCCAAGATGACAGGGGGTCAACTAATGAAAAACTGTTTTTT.

The rearrangement uses TRBV10-2 and TRBJ1-2; 7 nucleotides match TRBD1. There are 14 residues in the CDR3. J gave up 5 bases and V 0 bases, and 3 bases lay outside the gene matches. Germline CDR1 reads WSHSY; CDR2 reads SAAADI. CDR3 protein: CASSESNRGYGYTF. The CDR3 DNA reads as TGCGCCAGCAGTGAGTCGAACAGGGGATATGGCTACACCTTC.

This clone occurred a few times. The CDR3 region is CASSLDTNSPLHF. The CDR3 DNA sequence: TGCGCCAGCAGCTTGGACACGAATTCACCCCTCCACTTT. The J gene is TRBJ1-6, the V gene TRBV5-1; D gene unclear. Germline CDR1 reads SGHRS; CDR2 reads YFSETQ. The CDR3 has 13 amino acids. V lost 0 bases and J 7 bases, leaving 5 bases between the germline ends. The full variable domain, its missing parts supplied by reference TRBV5-1 and TRBJ1-6, is KAGVTQTPRYLIKTRGQQVTLSCSPISGHRSVSWYQQTPGQGLQFLFEYFSETQRNKGNFPGRFSGRQFSNSRSEMNVSTLELGDSALYLCASSLDTNSPLHFGNGTRLTVT.

This clone was recorded a few times. This chain joins TRBV6-5 and TRBJ1-1, with D possibly matching TRBD1 (6 bases). Trimming cost V 7 bases and J 5 bases, with 17 bases left between them. CDR1 and CDR2 from the germline V gene are MNHEY and SVGAGI. The CDR3 consists of 14 residues. The CDR3 loop is CASTARRGRTEAFF. CDR3 nucleotide sequence: TGTGCCAGCACGGCCCGGAGGGGGAGGACTGAAGCTTTCTTT.

The gene calls are TRBV19 and TRBJ2-7, with 8 nucleotides matching TRBD1. Losses at the gene ends were 7 bases for V and 3 bases for J; bases not matched to a gene: 8. This CDR3 spans 14 amino acids. In germline, CDR1 is LNHDA, CDR2 SQIVND (reference sequence). The CDR3 bases are TGTGCCAGTACAGTGAGGGACAGGATCTACGAGCAGTACGTC. It yields the protein CASTVRDRIYEQYV.

This clone showed up just a few times. The CDR3 nucleotides are TGTGCCACCAGTTTAGGGGGTTGGGAAGAGACCCAGTACTTC. Translating gives CATSLGGWEETQYF. The chain combines TRBV24-1 with TRBJ2-5; D perhaps matches TRBD1 (6 bases). The CDR3 extends over 14 amino acids. Germline lookup yields CDR1 KGHDR and CDR2 SFDVKD. V gave up 6 bases and J gave up 3 bases, with 13 bases separating them.

This chain joins TRBV15 and TRBJ1-2; possible D gene TRBD1, 6 bases. The CDR3 is made up of 15 amino acids. Germline CDR1 LNHNV, CDR2 YYDKDF (reference sequence). V dropped 0 bases and J dropped 6 bases, with 14 bases sitting between them. This CDR3 is CATSRDYEGGDGYTF. The CDR3, as DNA: TGTGCCACCAGCAGAGATTACGAGGGGGGTGATGGCTACACCTTC.

The chain recombines TRBV5-1 with TRBJ2-3; D ambiguous. From germline, CDR1 is SGHRS and CDR2 YFSETQ. V lost 0 bases, J lost 4 bases, and 12 bases lay in between. There are 15 residues in the CDR3. The CDR3 sequence: CASSLAGAAADTQYF. The DNA for the CDR3 is TGCGCCAGCAGCTTGGCCGGCGCGGCAGCAGATACGCAGTATTTT.